These 5 T cell receptor beta chains share one sample of origin, sequenced in a study of IL-17A CD8 T cells in psoriatic arthritis synovium. CD3+ T cells, isolated magnetically, got PMA and ionomycin for around 1.4 hours before cytokine secretion labeling. The synovial fluid came from psoriatic arthritis joints with active inflammation. TCRdb's copy holds only in-frame clones and misses some; the assay was immunoSEQ multiplex PCR. This table holds about 2,200 clones, approximately 70% found once. Sequenced material: IFN-gamma+ CD8+ T cells from synovial fluid. Subset denoted: IL-17A-IFNgamma+ memory CD8+ (Tc1) cells. These receptors were obtained from a human donor with psoriatic arthritis.

The V call is TRBV4-2, the J call TRBJ2-2; D is unresolved. Trimming left V 3 bases short and J 6 bases short, with 14 bases between. The CDR3 is 15 residues long. The germline V gene has CDR1 LGHNA and CDR2 YNFKEQ. The CDR3 coding sequence is TGTGCCAGCAGCCATTCTCGGACCTCCCCCGGGGAGCTGTTTTTT. This gives the protein CASSHSRTSPGELFF.

This chain links TRBV29-1 with TRBJ2-5; TRBD2 is a possible D gene (6 bases). The length of the CDR3 is 13 residues. V gave up 3 bases and J gave up 10 bases, with 18 bases separating them. Germline CDR1 and CDR2: SQVTM and ANQGSEA. The CDR3 DNA is TGCAGCGTTGATTGGCTAGCGACGGGGGACCAGTACTTC. It yields the protein CSVDWLATGDQYF.

This chain connects TRBV7-6 to TRBJ2-3; D is ambiguous. The length of the CDR3 is 13 residues. Germline V lookup: CDR1 SGHVS, CDR2 FNYEAQ. Trimming took off 0 bases at V and 6 bases at J, with 7 bases between the two ends. This CDR3 is CASSLAGRDTQYF. The CDR3 DNA reads as TGTGCCAGCAGCTTAGCGGGAAGGGATACGCAGTATTTT.

The rearrangement links TRBV7-3 to TRBJ2-1; D remains unclear. Per germline, CDR1 SGHTA and CDR2 FQGTGA. The CDR3 length is 13 residues. Trimming left V 2 bases short and J 10 bases short, with 12 bases between. For the CDR3, the DNA is TGTGCCAGCAGCTTATCCCCCTTGGGGGAGCAGTTCTTC. Translation: CASSLSPLGEQFF.

The CDR3 reads CASSEFSLTDTQYF. The CDR3 DNA sequence: TGTGCCAGCAGTGAATTTAGCCTAACAGATACGCAGTATTTT. The chain is built from TRBV25-1 and TRBJ2-3; D not certain. Trimming pared 1 base from V and 3 bases from J, leaving 8 bases between. Germline V gene lookup returns CDR1 MGHDK and CDR2 SYGVNS. The CDR3 is 14 residues long.